This TCR beta chain was observed in a study of beta chain features in type 1 diabetes. General study findings and limits: Here, the possible influence of HLA type (on TCRB rearrangement) remained unresolved. High TCR expression in some cells could lead to their over-representation in cDNA sequencing. Moderate yet significant TCRB CDR3 shortening was seen in Type 1 diabetes patients in all four CD4+ subsets. Naive, central memory and Treg TCRB repertoires appeared more alike in patients than in healthy donors.

Every isolated RNA sample was fully reverse transcribed, so sequencing captured expressed TCRB transcripts. Measured with immunoSEQ multiplex PCR; TCRdb has only the in-frame clones, and not every one. Of roughly 730,000 clones in the sample, 13% were seen once. Germline CDR1 reads KGHSH; CDR2 reads LQKENI. The CDR3 is 15 amino acids. The trim removed 3 bases at V and 8 bases at J, leaving 7 bases unmatched. To note about this clone: No antigen is known for it.

The sequencing input was naive CD4+ T cells from blood. The chain recombines TRBV18 with TRBJ1-6, with TRBD1 matching over 7 bases. The source is a man younger than 30 with type 1 diabetes. CDR3 sequence reads: CASSPYRGGDSPLHF. CDR3 coding DNA: TGTGCCAGCTCACCGTACAGGGGAGGGGATTCACCCCTCCACTTT. Combining the CDR3 with reference TRBV18 and TRBJ1-6 gives the whole variable domain NAGVMQNPRHLVRRRGQEARLRCSPMKGHSHVYWYRQLPEEGLKFMVYLQKENIIDESGMPKERFSAEFPKEGPSILRIQQVVRGDSAAYFCASSPYRGGDSPLHFGNGTRLTVT.